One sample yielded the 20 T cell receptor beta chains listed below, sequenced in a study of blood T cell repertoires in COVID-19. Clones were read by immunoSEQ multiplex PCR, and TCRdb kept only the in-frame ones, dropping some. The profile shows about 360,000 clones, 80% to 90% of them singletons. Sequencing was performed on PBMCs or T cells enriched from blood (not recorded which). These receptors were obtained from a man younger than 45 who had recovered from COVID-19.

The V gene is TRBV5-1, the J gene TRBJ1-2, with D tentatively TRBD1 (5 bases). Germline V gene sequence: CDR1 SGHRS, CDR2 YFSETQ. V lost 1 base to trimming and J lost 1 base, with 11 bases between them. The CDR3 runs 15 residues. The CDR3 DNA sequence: TGCGCCAGCAGCTTGACCCAGGGCGTTAACTATGGCTACACCTTC. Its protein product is CASSLTQGVNYGYTF.

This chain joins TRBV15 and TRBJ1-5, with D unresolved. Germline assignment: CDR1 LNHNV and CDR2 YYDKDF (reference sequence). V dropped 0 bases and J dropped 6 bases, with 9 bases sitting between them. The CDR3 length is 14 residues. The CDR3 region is CATSRDLEGQPQHF. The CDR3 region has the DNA TGTGCCACCAGCAGAGATCTGGAGGGTCAGCCCCAGCATTTT.

CDR3 sequence: CASSQPTPGTEDNTGELFF. The DNA for the CDR3 is TGTGCCAGCAGCCAACCCACCCCCGGGACAGAGGATAACACCGGGGAGCTGTTTTTT. This chain links TRBV4-2 with TRBJ2-2; 7 positions match TRBD1. This CDR3 spans 19 amino acids. Germline CDR1 and CDR2: LGHNA and YNFKEQ. V shed 2 bases, J shed 2 bases, and the junction held 14 bases outside the gene matches.

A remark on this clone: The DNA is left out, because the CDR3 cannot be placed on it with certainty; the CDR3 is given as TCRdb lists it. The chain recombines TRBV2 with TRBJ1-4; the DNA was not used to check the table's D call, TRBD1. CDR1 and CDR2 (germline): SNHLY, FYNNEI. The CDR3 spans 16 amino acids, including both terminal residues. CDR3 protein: CASSTSGQTSNEKLFF.

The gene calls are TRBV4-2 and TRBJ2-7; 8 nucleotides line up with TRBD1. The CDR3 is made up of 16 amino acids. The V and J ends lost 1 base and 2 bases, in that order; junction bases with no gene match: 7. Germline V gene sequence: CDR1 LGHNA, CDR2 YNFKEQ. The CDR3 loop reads CASSQVLDRATYEQYF. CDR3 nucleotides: TGTGCCAGCAGCCAAGTCCTGGACAGGGCGACCTACGAGCAGTACTTC.

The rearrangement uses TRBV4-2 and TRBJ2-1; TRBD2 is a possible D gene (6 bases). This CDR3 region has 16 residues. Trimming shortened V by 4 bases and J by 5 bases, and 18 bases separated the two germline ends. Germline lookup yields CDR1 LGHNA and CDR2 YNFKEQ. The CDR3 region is CASSPSPTRRHNEQFF. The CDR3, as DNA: TGTGCCAGCAGCCCCAGCCCGACTAGGCGGCACAATGAGCAGTTCTTC.

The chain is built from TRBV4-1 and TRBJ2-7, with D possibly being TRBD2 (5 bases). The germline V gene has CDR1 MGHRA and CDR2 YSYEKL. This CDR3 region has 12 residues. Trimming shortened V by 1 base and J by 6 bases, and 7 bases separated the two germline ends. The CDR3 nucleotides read TGCGCCAGCAGCCAAGTGGGAGTCGAGCAGTACTTC. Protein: CASSQVGVEQYF.

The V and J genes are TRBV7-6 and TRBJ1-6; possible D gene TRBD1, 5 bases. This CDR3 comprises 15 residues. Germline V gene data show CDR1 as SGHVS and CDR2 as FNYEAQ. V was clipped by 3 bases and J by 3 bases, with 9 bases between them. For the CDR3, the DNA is TGTGCCAGCAGCTTTGACGGACACTATAATTCACCCCTCCACTTT. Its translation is CASSFDGHYNSPLHF.

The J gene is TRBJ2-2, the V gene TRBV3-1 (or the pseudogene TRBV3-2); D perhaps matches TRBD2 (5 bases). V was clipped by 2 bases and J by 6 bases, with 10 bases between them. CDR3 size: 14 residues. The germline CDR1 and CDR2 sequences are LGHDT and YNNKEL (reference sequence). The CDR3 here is CASSQFSEAGELFF. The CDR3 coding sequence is TGTGCCAGCAGCCAATTTAGCGAGGCCGGGGAGCTGTTTTTT.

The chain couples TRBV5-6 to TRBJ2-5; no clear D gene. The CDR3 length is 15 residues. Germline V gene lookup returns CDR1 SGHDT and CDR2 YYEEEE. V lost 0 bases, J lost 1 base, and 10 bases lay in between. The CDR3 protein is CASSLALGVQETQYF. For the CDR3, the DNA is TGTGCCAGCAGCTTGGCTCTTGGAGTCCAAGAGACCCAGTACTTC.

CDR3 coding DNA: TGTGCCAGCACCTTACGACAGGTCATGACGAAAGCTTTCTTT. It translates to CASTLRQVMTKAFF. This chain connects TRBV6-6 to TRBJ1-1; weak D call: TRBD1 (6 bases). This CDR3 contains 14 residues. Deletions cut 7 bases from V and 9 bases from J, with 21 bases between. The germline V gene encodes CDR1 MNHNY and CDR2 SVGAGI (reference sequence).

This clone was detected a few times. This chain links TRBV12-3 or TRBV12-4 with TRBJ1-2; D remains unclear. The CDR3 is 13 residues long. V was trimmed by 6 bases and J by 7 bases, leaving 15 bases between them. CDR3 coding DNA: TGTGCCAGCAGCCGACGCGGATTCTTTGGCTACACCTTC. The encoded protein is CASSRRGFFGYTF.

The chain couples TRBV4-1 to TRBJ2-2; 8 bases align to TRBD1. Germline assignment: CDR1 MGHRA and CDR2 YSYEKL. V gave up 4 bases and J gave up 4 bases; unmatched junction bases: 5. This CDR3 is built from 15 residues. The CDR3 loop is CASSLTGEVTGELFF. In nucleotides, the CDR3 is TGCGCCAGCAGCCTGACAGGGGAAGTCACCGGGGAGCTGTTTTTT.

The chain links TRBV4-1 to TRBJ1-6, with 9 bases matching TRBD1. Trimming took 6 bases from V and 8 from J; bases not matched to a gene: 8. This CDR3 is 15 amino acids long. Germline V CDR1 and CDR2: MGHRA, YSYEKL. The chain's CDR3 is CASSLDRGSDSPLHF. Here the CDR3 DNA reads TGCGCCAGCAGTCTTGACAGGGGGAGTGATTCACCCCTCCACTTT.

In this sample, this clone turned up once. Here the CDR3 DNA reads TGTGCCAGTAGTATTATCCAGGGGATCGGCGAGCAGTACTTC. It encodes CASSIIQGIGEQYF. J is TRBJ2-7 and V is TRBV19; D perhaps matches TRBD1 (6 bases). Germline V gives CDR1 LNHDA, CDR2 SQIVND (reference sequence). The CDR3 has 14 amino acids. V shed 3 bases and J shed 6 bases, with 15 bases lying between them.

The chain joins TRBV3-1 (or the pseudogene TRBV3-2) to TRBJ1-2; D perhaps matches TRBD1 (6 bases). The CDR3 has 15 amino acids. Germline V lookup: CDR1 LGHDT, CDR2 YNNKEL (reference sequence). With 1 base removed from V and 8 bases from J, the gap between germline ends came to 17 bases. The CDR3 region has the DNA TGTGCCAGCAGCCAAGGGCAGCGCAGGGGTGAGGGCTACACCTTC. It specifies CASSQGQRRGEGYTF.

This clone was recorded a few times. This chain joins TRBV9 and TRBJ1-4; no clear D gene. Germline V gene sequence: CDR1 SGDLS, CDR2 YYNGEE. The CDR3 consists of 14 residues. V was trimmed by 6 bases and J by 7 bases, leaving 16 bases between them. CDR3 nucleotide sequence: TGTGCCAGCAACCCGGGATCGGAATCTGAAAAACTGTTTTTT. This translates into CASNPGSESEKLFF.

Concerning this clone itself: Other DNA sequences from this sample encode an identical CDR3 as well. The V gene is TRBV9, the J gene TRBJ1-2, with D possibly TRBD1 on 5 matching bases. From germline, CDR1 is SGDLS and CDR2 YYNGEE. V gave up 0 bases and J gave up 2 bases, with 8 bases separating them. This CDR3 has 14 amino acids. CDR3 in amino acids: CASSVDPGNYGYTF. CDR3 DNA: TGTGCCAGCAGCGTAGATCCAGGGAACTATGGCTACACCTTC. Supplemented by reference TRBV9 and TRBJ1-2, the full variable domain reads DSGVTQTPKHLITATGQRVTLRCSPRSGDLSVYWYQQSLDQGLQFLIQYYNGEERAKGNILERFSAQQFPDLHSELNLSSLELGDSALYFCASSVDPGNYGYTFGSGTRLTVV.

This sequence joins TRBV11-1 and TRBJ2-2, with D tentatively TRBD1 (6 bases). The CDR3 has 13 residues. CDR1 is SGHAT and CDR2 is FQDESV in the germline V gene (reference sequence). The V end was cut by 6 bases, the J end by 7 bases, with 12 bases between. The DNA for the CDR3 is TGTGCCAGCAGTCGAGGACAGCTCGGGGAGCTGTTTTTT. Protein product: CASSRGQLGELFF.

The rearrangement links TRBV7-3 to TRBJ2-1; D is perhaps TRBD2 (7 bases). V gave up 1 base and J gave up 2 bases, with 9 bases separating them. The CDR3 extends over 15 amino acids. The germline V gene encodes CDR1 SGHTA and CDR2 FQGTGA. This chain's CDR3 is CASSLRGGTYNEQFF. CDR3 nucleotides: TGTGCCAGCAGCTTAAGGGGGGGCACCTACAATGAGCAGTTCTTC. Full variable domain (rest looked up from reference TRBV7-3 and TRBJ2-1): GAGVSQTPSNKVTEKGKYVELRCDPISGHTALYWYRQSLGQGPEFLIYFQGTGAADDSGLPNDRFFAVRPEGSVSTLKIQRTERGDSAVYLCASSLRGGTYNEQFFGPGTRLTVL.